This record looks at one T cell receptor beta chain sequence and its context. It has no known antigen specificity. No qualities accompany the bases; no much larger clone lies one base away. The sample was run on an Illumina Genome Analyzer IIx. TCRdb reprocessed the public reads (quality trimming at Q25 with fastp, clone calling with MiXCR) and kept in-frame beta chains. For every CDR3 protein sequence, its rows merge into one entry that carries the most common genes and DNA. The sample profile shows roughly 15,000 distinct CDR3 sequences; approximately 37% of them were found once. Of the sample, about 16% is held by the ten largest clones. The CDR3 spans 15 residues, from the cysteine through the phenylalanine. The retained sequence is limited to the CDR3, 45 bases, with the frame set at the first base. The junction shows trimming of 3 bases on V and 8 bases on J, and the gene matches do not reach 9 bases of it. Looking up the germline V gene yields CDR1 MGHRA and CDR2 YSYEKL.

The sample is drawn from a study (dated by TCRdb to the early 2010s). The receptor was derived from a human donor. Sequencing was carried out using blood. The rearranged segments are TRBV4-1 and TRBJ2-2, and TRBD1 matches 7 of the central bases. Here the CDR3 is given as CASSHTTPGQGELFF. The DNA reads as follows: TGCGCCAGCAGCCATACTACCCCGGGACAGGGGGAGCTGTTTTTT.